The T cell receptor beta chain under discussion was sequenced for a study of T cell responses to AZD1222 COVID-19 vaccine. The germline V and J ends were trimmed by 3 bases and 6 bases, with 20 bases remaining between them. The CDR3 totals 16 residues. CDR1 is MNHEY and CDR2 is SVGAGI in the germline V gene. In the case of this clone: Its antigen is still unknown.

Study-wide points: Repertoires were sampled only after the peak T cell response.

This table comes from immunoSEQ multiplex PCR, and its TCRdb copy is limited to in-frame clones, with some not included. The sample shows roughly 140,000 clones, about 91% of them seen only once. The clonotype originates from an adult in good health. The sample in question was peripheral blood, obtained on day 0 of AZD1222 vaccination. The rearrangement links TRBV6-5 to TRBJ1-1; a possible D gene is TRBD1 (5 bases). CDR3 DNA sequence: TGTGCCAGCAGTTATTCGGGACGGATGGCCGGCGCTGAAGCTTTCTTT. Amino acids: CASSYSGRMAGAEAFF.